The 13 T cell receptor beta chains below all came from one sample that was sequenced in a study of early stage breast cancer tumors. Using immunoSEQ multiplex PCR, the repertoire was profiled, and TCRdb retains in-frame clones only, with some absent. Of about 8,400 clones in the sample, approximately 75% were seen once. Sequencing input: normal breast tissue next to the tumor. The receptors derive from a person aged 55 to 70 with breast cancer.

The V call is TRBV28, the J call TRBJ1-3; D ambiguous. The CDR3 spans 15 residues. V lost 3 bases, J lost 2 bases, and 11 bases lay in between. The V gene's germline CDR1 is MDHEN and CDR2 SYDVKM. The chain's CDR3 is CASSLGGVAGNTIYF. DNA for the CDR3: TGTGCCAGCAGTTTGGGTGGGGTGGCTGGAAACACCATATATTTT. The whole variable domain, filled in from reference TRBV28 and TRBJ1-3, reads DVKVTQSSRYLVKRTGEKVFLECVQDMDHENMFWYRQDPGLGLRLIYFSYDVKMKEKGDIPEGYSVSREKKERFSLILESASTNQTSMYLCASSLGGVAGNTIYFGEGSWLTVV.

The CDR3 is CASSVADGEGETQYF. CDR3 in DNA: TGTGCCAGCAGCGTAGCTGATGGGGAGGGAGAGACCCAGTACTTC. The genes are TRBV9 and TRBJ2-5; 7 positions match TRBD2. The length of the CDR3 is 15 residues. Germline-derived CDR1 and CDR2 are SGDLS and YYNGEE. Losses at the gene ends were 0 bases for V and 4 bases for J; bases not matched to a gene: 6.

V gene TRBV5-8 combines with J gene TRBJ1-1; D not certain. The CDR3 has 14 residues. Germline-derived CDR1 and CDR2 are SGHTS and YDEGEE. Trimming removed 4 bases from V and 1 base from J, with 11 bases in between. CDR3 bases: TGTGCCAGCAGCATCGGCCTCGCGAACACTGAAGCTTTCTTT. It translates to CASSIGLANTEAFF. Using reference TRBV5-8 and TRBJ1-1 for the parts outside the CDR3, the full variable domain is EAGVTQSPTHLIKTRGQQATLRCSPISGHTSVYWYQQALGLGLQFLLWYDEGEERNRGNFPPRFSGRQFPNYSSELNVNALELEDSALYLCASSIGLANTEAFFGQGTRLTVV.

The chain links TRBV18 to TRBJ2-1; D is perhaps TRBD1 (6 bases). V gave up 1 base and J gave up 6 bases, with 13 bases separating them. The CDR3 runs 15 residues. The germline V gene encodes CDR1 KGHSH and CDR2 LQKENI. The DNA of the CDR3 is TGTGCCAGCTCACCACGGAGACAGGATGGCAATGAGCAGTTCTTC. This sequence encodes CASSPRRQDGNEQFF. Full variable domain (remainder filled in from reference TRBV18 and TRBJ2-1): NAGVMQNPRHLVRRRGQEARLRCSPMKGHSHVYWYRQLPEEGLKFMVYLQKENIIDESGMPKERFSAEFPKEGPSILRIQQVVRGDSAAYFCASSPRRQDGNEQFFGPGTRLTVL.

This chain connects TRBV15 to TRBJ1-2, with TRBD1 matching over 10 bases. J lost 5 bases, V lost 0 bases, and 3 bases had no gene match. Germline V lookup: CDR1 LNHNV, CDR2 YYDKDF (reference sequence). The CDR3 runs 15 residues. Here the CDR3 reads CATSRDRTGGYGYTF. The CDR3 region has the DNA TGTGCCACCAGCAGAGATCGGACAGGGGGTTATGGCTACACCTTC.

CDR3 nucleotide sequence: TGTGCCAGCTCACCGCGGGGGGGCTATGGCTACACCTTC. It specifies CASSPRGGYGYTF. The V and J genes are TRBV18 and TRBJ1-2; possibly TRBD1 for D (5 bases). The CDR3 consists of 13 residues. The V end was cut by 3 bases, the J end by 4 bases, with 9 bases between. Looked up from germline, CDR1 is KGHSH and CDR2 is LQKENI. The whole variable domain, remainder taken from reference TRBV18 and TRBJ1-2, is NAGVMQNPRHLVRRRGQEARLRCSPMKGHSHVYWYRQLPEEGLKFMVYLQKENIIDESGMPKERFSAEFPKEGPSILRIQQVVRGDSAAYFCASSPRGGYGYTFGSGTRLTVV.

The CDR3 region is CASVRQGGFTEAFF. The CDR3, as DNA: TGTGCCAGCGTCAGACAGGGGGGGTTCACTGAAGCTTTCTTT. This sequence joins TRBV2 and TRBJ1-1; TRBD1 aligns across 9 bases. The CDR3 spans 14 residues. Germline values: CDR1 SNHLY, CDR2 FYNNEI. V shed 8 bases and J 4 bases; nucleotides not matched to a gene: 8.

This clone was counted once. CDR3 DNA sequence: TGTGCCATCAGTGAGTTTAGCTCCTACAATGAGCAGTTCTTC. This sequence encodes CAISEFSSYNEQFF. The V call is TRBV10-3, the J call TRBJ2-1; D ambiguous. Germline CDR1 is ENHRY and CDR2 is SYGVKD. The germline V and J ends were trimmed by 1 base and 0 bases, with 4 bases remaining between them. The CDR3 has 14 amino acids.

This clone occurred a few times. The chain employs TRBV4-2 and TRBJ2-7, with D perhaps given as TRBD1 or TRBD2 (5 bases each). V gave up 4 bases and J gave up 2 bases, with 15 bases separating them. This CDR3 comprises 15 residues. Germline CDR1 LGHNA, CDR2 YNFKEQ. The CDR3 DNA is TGTGCCAGCAGCCCGAGGGACGGGCAGCCCTACGAGCAGTACTTC. Residues: CASSPRDGQPYEQYF.

The genes are TRBV27 and TRBJ1-6, with 11 bases fitting TRBD1. Germline values: CDR1 MNHEY, CDR2 SMNVEV (reference sequence). Unmatched junction bases numbered 9, after V lost 6 bases and J lost 2 bases. This CDR3 is 18 amino acids long. The CDR3 loop is CASRAGTGGNPYNSPLHF. DNA for the CDR3: TGTGCCAGCAGGGCTGGGACAGGGGGGAACCCCTATAATTCACCCCTCCACTTT.

The chain couples TRBV28 to TRBJ2-7, with D tentatively TRBD1 (5 bases). The V and J ends lost 5 bases and 2 bases respectively, with 19 bases between them. The CDR3 has 16 amino acids. Germline CDR1 MDHEN, CDR2 SYDVKM. CDR3 region: CASSPNLSTVTYEQYF. The CDR3 coding sequence is TGTGCCAGCAGTCCCAATCTCTCGACAGTGACCTACGAGCAGTACTTC. The full variable domain, its missing parts supplied by reference TRBV28 and TRBJ2-7, is DVKVTQSSRYLVKRTGEKVFLECVQDMDHENMFWYRQDPGLGLRLIYFSYDVKMKEKGDIPEGYSVSREKKERFSLILESASTNQTSMYLCASSPNLSTVTYEQYFGPGTRLTVT.

The rearrangement joins TRBV4-2 to TRBJ2-3; 9 bases line up with TRBD2. Germline V CDR1 and CDR2: LGHNA, YNFKEQ. The CDR3 consists of 15 residues. J was trimmed by 4 bases and V by 0 bases; bases with no gene match: 2. As DNA, the CDR3 is TGTGCCAGCAGCCAAGATCGCGGGGGGGCAGATACGCAGTATTTT. It yields the protein CASSQDRGGADTQYF.

This clone occurred a few times. This chain connects TRBV13 to TRBJ1-1; 11 positions match TRBD1. Losses at the gene ends were 0 bases for V and 7 bases for J; bases not matched to a gene: 4. Germline V gene lookup returns CDR1 PRHDT and CDR2 FYEKMQ (reference sequence). The CDR3 is made up of 15 amino acids. Here the CDR3 reads CASSLGDRGLDEAFF. The CDR3 nucleotides read TGTGCCAGCAGCTTAGGGGACAGGGGGCTGGATGAAGCTTTCTTT.